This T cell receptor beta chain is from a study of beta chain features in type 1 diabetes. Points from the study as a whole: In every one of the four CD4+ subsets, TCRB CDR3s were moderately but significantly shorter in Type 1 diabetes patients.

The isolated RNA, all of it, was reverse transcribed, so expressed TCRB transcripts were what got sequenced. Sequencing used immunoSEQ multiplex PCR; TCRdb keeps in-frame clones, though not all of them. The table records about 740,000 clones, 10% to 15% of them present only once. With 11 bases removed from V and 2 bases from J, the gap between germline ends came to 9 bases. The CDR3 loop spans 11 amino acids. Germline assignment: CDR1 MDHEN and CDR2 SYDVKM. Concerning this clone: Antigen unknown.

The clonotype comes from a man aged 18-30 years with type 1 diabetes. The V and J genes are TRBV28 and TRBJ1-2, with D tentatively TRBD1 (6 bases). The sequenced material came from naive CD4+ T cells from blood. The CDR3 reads CAYQGNYGYTF. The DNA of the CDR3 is TGTGCCTACCAGGGGAACTATGGCTACACCTTC.